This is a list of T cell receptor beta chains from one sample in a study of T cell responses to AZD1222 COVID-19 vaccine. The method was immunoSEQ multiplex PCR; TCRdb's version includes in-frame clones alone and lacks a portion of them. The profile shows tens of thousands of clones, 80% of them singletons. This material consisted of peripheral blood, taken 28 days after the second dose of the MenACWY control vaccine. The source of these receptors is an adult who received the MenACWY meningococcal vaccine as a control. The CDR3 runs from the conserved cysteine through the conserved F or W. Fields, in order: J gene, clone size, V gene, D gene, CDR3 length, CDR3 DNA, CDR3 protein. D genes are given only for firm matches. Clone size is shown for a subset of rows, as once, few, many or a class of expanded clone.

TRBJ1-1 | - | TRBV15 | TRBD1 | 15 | TGTGCCACCAGCAGAGACAGGGGGCCGAACACTGAAGCTTTCTTT | CATSRDRGPNTEAFF
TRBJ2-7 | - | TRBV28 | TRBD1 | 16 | TGTGCCAGCAGTCCCCCCCGGGACAGGGGGCCCCACGAGCAGTACTTC | CASSPPRDRGPHEQYF
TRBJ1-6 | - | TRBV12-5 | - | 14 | TGTGCTAGTAGCTCGGGATCTTATAATTCACCCCTCCACTTT | CASSSGSYNSPLHF
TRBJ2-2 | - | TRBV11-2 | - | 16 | TGTGCCAGCAGCCAATTCGGGGGGCCGAGGACCGGGGAGCTGTTTTTT | CASSQFGGPRTGELFF
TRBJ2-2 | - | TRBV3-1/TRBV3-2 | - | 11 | TGCGCCTCAGAGTTCACCGGGGAGCTGTTTTTT | CASEFTGELFF
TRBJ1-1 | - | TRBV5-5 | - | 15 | TGTGCCAGCAGCTTGGATGGCTCCCCGAGAACTGAAGCTTTCTTT | CASSLDGSPRTEAFF
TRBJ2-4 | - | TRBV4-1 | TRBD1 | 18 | TGCGCCAGCAGCCCGGGACAGGGGGGTAAAATAGCCAAAAACATTCAGTACTTC | CASSPGQGGKIAKNIQYF
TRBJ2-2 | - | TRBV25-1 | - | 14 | TGTGCCAGCAGTGAATACAGGGACACCGGGGAGCTGTTTTTT | CASSEYRDTGELFF
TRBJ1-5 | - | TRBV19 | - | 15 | TGTGCCAGTAGTATCGGCAGGGGTCCCAATCAGCCCCAGCATTTT | CASSIGRGPNQPQHF
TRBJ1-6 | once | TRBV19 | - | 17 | TGTGCCAGTAGTCAAGACGGCAGAGGCTCCTATAATTCACCCCTCCACTTT | CASSQDGRGSYNSPLHF
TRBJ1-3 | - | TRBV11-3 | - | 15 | TGTGCCAGCAGCTTAGGAGCCTACTCTGGAAACACCATATATTTT | CASSLGAYSGNTIYF
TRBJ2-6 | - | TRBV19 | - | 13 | TGTGCCAGTGGTCGATCTGGGGCCAACGTCCTGACTTTC | CASGRSGANVLTF
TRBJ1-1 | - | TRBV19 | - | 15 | TGTGCCAGTAGTATGGGGGACGGAGGCAGTGCTGAAGCTTTCTTT | CASSMGDGGSAEAFF
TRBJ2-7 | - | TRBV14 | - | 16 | TGTGCCAGCAGCCAGGCACCTAGCAGGAGCTCCTACGAGCAGTACTTC | CASSQAPSRSSYEQYF
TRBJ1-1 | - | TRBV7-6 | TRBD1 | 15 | TGTGCCAGCAGCCCGACAGGGTCCCCGAACACTGAAGCTTTCTTT | CASSPTGSPNTEAFF
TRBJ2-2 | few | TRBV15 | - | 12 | TGTGCCACCGGGGACGAGACCGGGGAGCTGTTTTTT | CATGDETGELFF
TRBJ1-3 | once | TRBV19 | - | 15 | TGTGCCAGTAGCGTGGGATTAACTTCTGGAAACACCATATATTTT | CASSVGLTSGNTIYF
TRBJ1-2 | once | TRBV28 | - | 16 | TGTGCCAGCAGTTTAGGGATCACCAGGGGCACGTTTGGCTACACCTTC | CASSLGITRGTFGYTF
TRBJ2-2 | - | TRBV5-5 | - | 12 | TGTGCCAGCAGCCACCCTGGCGGGGAGCTGTTTTTT | CASSHPGGELFF